The 10 T cell receptor beta chains listed next were all sequenced from one sample in a study of cytotoxic CD8 clonotypes in ibrutinib-treated CLL (dated by TCRdb to 2020 to 2023). The label giving this sample's time point can be read as: 20 to 30 months on ibrutinib. Library preparation used the immunoSEQ multiplex PCR assay. Entries here come from immuneACCESS through TCRdb and include only in-frame sequences with V and J called. Some clones fail to appear in such tables; in the studies checked, an unresolved V gene covers under half of the shortfall, and the cause of the remainder is unknown. This sample holds 150,000 to 250,000 clones; about two thirds were observed only once. The top ten constitute roughly 12% of the sample. This sample comprised PBMCs, obtained after 24 months of ibrutinib treatment. These receptors all come from a human donor with chronic lymphocytic leukemia.

This clone has only one observation. The chain recombines TRBV5-4 with TRBJ1-4, with D uncertain. Per the germline V gene, CDR1 is SGHNT and CDR2 is YYREEE (reference sequence). Trimming cost V 4 bases and J 3 bases, with 13 bases left between them. The CDR3 is 15 amino acids. The chain's CDR3 is CASSDGSGSNEKLFF. The CDR3 nucleotides are TGTGCCAGCAGCGACGGATCTGGGTCTAATGAAAAACTGTTTTTT.

V usage is TRBV7-6 and J usage is TRBJ1-1, with D maybe TRBD1 (6 bases). Germline CDR1 reads SGHVS; CDR2 reads FNYEAQ. This CDR3 has 15 amino acids. Trimming took off 4 bases at V and 0 bases at J, with 12 bases between the two ends. CDR3 region: CASSSEQGMNTEAFF. DNA for the CDR3: TGTGCCAGCAGCTCCGAACAGGGAATGAACACTGAAGCTTTCTTT.

CDR3 nucleotide sequence: TGTGCCAGCAGCGTAGCGATGGTTTTCGATACTGAAGCTTTCTTT. This gives the protein CASSVAMVFDTEAFF. This chain joins TRBV9 and TRBJ1-1, with D unresolved. The length of the CDR3 is 15 residues. Germline assignment: CDR1 SGDLS and CDR2 YYNGEE. V was trimmed by 0 bases and J by 5 bases, leaving 14 bases between them.

V is TRBV30 and J is TRBJ2-5, with TRBD2 matching 10 bases. The CDR3 runs to 16 residues. CDR1 and CDR2 from the germline V gene are GTSNPN and SVGIG (reference sequence). V shed 0 bases and J 5 bases; nucleotides not matched to a gene: 9. CDR3 amino acids: CAWSVKLAGVRETQYF. CDR3 DNA sequence: TGTGCCTGGAGTGTAAAGCTAGCGGGAGTTCGCGAGACCCAGTACTTC.

The chain combines TRBV11-2 with TRBJ2-5; 7 bases fit TRBD2. Unmatched junction bases numbered 11, after V lost 2 bases and J lost 5 bases. Germline V gives CDR1 SGHAT, CDR2 FQNNGV. This CDR3 comprises 16 residues. CDR3 DNA sequence: TGTGCCAGCAGCTTATCCCCAGCGGGGTCGTGGGAGACCCAGTACTTC. Protein: CASSLSPAGSWETQYF.

The chain uses TRBV11-2 and TRBJ2-7; D gene ambiguous. Germline CDR1 is SGHAT and CDR2 is FQNNGV. This CDR3 has 15 residues. The ends were cut back, 2 bases at V and 3 bases at J, with 14 bases in the middle. Written as DNA, the CDR3 is TGTGCCAGCAGCTTACTAGACCATCTCGGCTACGAGCAGTACTTC. Encoded protein: CASSLLDHLGYEQYF.

The rearrangement joins TRBV27 to TRBJ2-3, with no clear D. Trimming took 4 bases from V and 5 from J, leaving 13 bases between them. The CDR3 extends over 14 amino acids. The germline gives CDR1 MNHEY, CDR2 SMNVEV (reference sequence). The CDR3 nucleotides read TGTGCCAGCAGTTCCACTGGGCTAGAAGATACGCAGTATTTT. It encodes CASSSTGLEDTQYF.

This chain joins TRBV7-6 and TRBJ2-2, with D unclear. Trimming removed 0 bases at V and 0 bases at J, with 5 bases between. The CDR3 contains 15 residues. Germline lookup yields CDR1 SGHVS and CDR2 FNYEAQ. The CDR3 region has the DNA TGTGCCAGCAGCTTAGCGATACCGAACACCGGGGAGCTGTTTTTT. Protein: CASSLAIPNTGELFF.

The chain uses TRBV15 and TRBJ1-1, with 9 bases identical to TRBD1. The CDR3 runs to 14 residues. Per germline, CDR1 LNHNV and CDR2 YYDKDF (reference sequence). With V trimmed by 1 base and J by 6 bases, 3 bases remained unmatched. The CDR3 reads CATSRGGQGPEAFF. In DNA form, the CDR3 reads TGTGCCACCAGCAGAGGGGGACAGGGACCTGAAGCTTTCTTT.

V usage is TRBV5-1 and J usage is TRBJ1-1; D remains ambiguous. The germline V and J ends were trimmed by 4 bases and 1 base, with 14 bases remaining between them. Germline CDR1 reads SGHRS; CDR2 reads YFSETQ. CDR3 length: 15 residues. The CDR3 protein is CASSAGPHQNTEAFF. For the CDR3, the DNA is TGCGCCAGCAGCGCCGGGCCCCATCAGAACACTGAAGCTTTCTTT.